The clone carrying this TCR beta chain was picked up a small number of times. Antigen: not known. Time point described: week 47, end of study. The content of each vaccine dose was 300 ug of mutant IDH1 20-mer peptide, and topical imiquimod accompanied it. The entry originates in a study of a mutant IDH1 vaccine in newly diagnosed glioma. Study summary: Patients began vaccination 4-6 weeks after radiotherapy alone, or with temozolomide cycles. It was radiotherapy, temozolomide, or both that patients received previously, with most receiving both.

The data were produced by immunoSEQ multiplex PCR, yet TCRdb's version contains in-frame clones alone and is incomplete. The sample holds fewer than 85,000 clones; approximately 78% are singletons and the top ten take more than 4.5%. V was cut by 1 base and J by 6 bases, with 8 bases left in between. There are 13 residues in the CDR3. Per germline, CDR1 SGHNT and CDR2 YENEEA. The sequences come from PBMCs, collected from a glioma patient whose treatment included an IDH1 peptide vaccine. This TCR derives from a middle-aged man with glioma. The J gene is TRBJ2-3, the V gene TRBV11-3; D call uncertain. CDR3 protein: CASSLALADTQYF. DNA for the CDR3: TGTGCCAGCAGCTTAGCTCTCGCCGATACGCAGTATTTT.